The following is a T cell receptor beta chain sequence with its context. This record belongs to a study of blood T cell repertoires in COVID-19. Some clones are missing from TCRdb's copy, which holds only in-frame ones; the method was immunoSEQ multiplex PCR. The sample shows about 48,000 clones, about 85% of them seen only once. The TCR comes from a woman in her forties or fifties who had recovered from COVID-19. Sequenced: PBMCs or T cells enriched from blood (not recorded which).

The CDR3 sequence: CASSSSGADNEQYF. DNA for the CDR3: TGTGCCAGCTCATCCTCAGGGGCTGACAACGAGCAGTACTTC. The chain recombines TRBV18 with TRBJ2-7; TRBD1 is a possible D gene (6 bases). The CDR3 runs to 14 residues. The V end lost 5 bases, the J end lost 5 bases, and 16 bases lay between the germline ends. Germline loops: CDR1 KGHSH, CDR2 LQKENI.